What follows are 32 T cell receptor beta chains derived from one specimen sequenced in a study of metastatic and nonmetastatic thyroid tumors. TCRdb reanalyzed the PCR reads with MiXCR. Among some 19,000 clones listed, 30% to 40% were seen once. No patient had received any treatment before thyroid surgery. The sequenced sample was tumor tissue. These receptors originate from a female donor with papillary thyroid cancer or a benign thyroid nodule (not recorded which). Some clones in this sample may be carry-over from other donors' samples.

This clone was seen a few times. The chain couples TRBV24-1 to TRBJ2-2, with TRBD1 matching over 7 bases. Germline V gene data show CDR1 as KGHDR and CDR2 as SFDVKD. The CDR3 is made up of 16 amino acids. With V trimmed by 2 bases and J by 4 bases, 6 bases remained unmatched. This chain's CDR3 is CATSDYRTGITGELFF. The CDR3 DNA follows: TGTGCCACCAGTGATTACCGGACAGGTATCACCGGGGAGCTGTTTTTT.

The V and J genes are TRBV7-2 and TRBJ2-2; D unclear. Per germline, CDR1 SGHTA and CDR2 FQGNSA. V was cut by 1 base and J by 1 base, with 4 bases left in between. The CDR3 is made up of 14 amino acids. CDR3 sequence: CASSLEGNTGELFF. The CDR3 bases are TGTGCCAGCAGCTTAGAAGGGAACACCGGGGAGCTGTTTTTT. Looking up the rest from reference TRBV7-2 and TRBJ2-2 gives the full variable domain: GAGVSQSPSNKVTEKGKDVELRCDPISGHTALYWYRQSLGQGLEFLIYFQGNSAPDKSGLPSDRFSAERTGGSVSTLTIQRTQQEDSAVYLCASSLEGNTGELFFGEGSRLTVL.

This clone showed up just once. The chain uses TRBV30 and TRBJ2-7; D uncertain. The germline V gene encodes CDR1 GTSNPN and CDR2 SVGIG (reference sequence). The germline V and J ends were trimmed by 4 bases and 6 bases, with 13 bases remaining between them. The CDR3 runs 12 residues. CDR3 bases: TGTGCCTGGAACCATCCCAATAGCGAGCAGTACTTC. It yields the protein CAWNHPNSEQYF. The entire variable domain, with the rest obtained from reference TRBV30 and TRBJ2-7, is as follows: SQTIHQWPATLVQPVGSPLSLECTVEGTSNPNLYWYRQAAGRGLQLLFYSVGIGQISSEVPQNLSASRPQDRQFILSSKKLLLSDSGFYLCAWNHPNSEQYFGPGTRLTVT.

V usage is TRBV6-1 and J usage is TRBJ2-5, with a tentative D call TRBD2 (6 bases). Trimming pared 5 bases from V and 2 bases from J, leaving 12 bases between. This CDR3 comprises 14 residues. Germline CDR1 and CDR2: MNHNS and SASEGT. The CDR3 region is CASSTGLSQETQYF. The CDR3, as DNA: TGTGCCAGCAGTACCGGACTATCGCAAGAGACCCAGTACTTC.

This clone was counted only a few times. At one end the junction does not follow the germline gene, possibly because of a read error. The chain couples TRBV6-2 or TRBV6-3 to TRBJ1-1; D is unclear. Germline CDR1 reads MNHEY; CDR2 reads SVGEGT. CDR3 length: 8 residues. In DNA, the CDR3 is TGTGCCAGCAGTGCCCTAGTATTT. Amino acid sequence: CASSALVF.

The chain carries TRBV19 and TRBJ1-5; D is unresolved. Trimming cost V 3 bases and J 1 base, with 4 bases left between them. This CDR3 is 13 amino acids long. The V gene's germline CDR1 is LNHDA and CDR2 SQIVND (reference sequence). The CDR3 region is CASSIESNQPQHF. The DNA of the CDR3 is TGTGCCAGTAGTATCGAGAGCAATCAGCCCCAGCATTTT.

The chain has TRBV2 and TRBJ2-7; 7 bases line up with TRBD2. The germline V gene encodes CDR1 SNHLY and CDR2 FYNNEI. The CDR3 is made up of 14 amino acids. V lost 4 bases and J lost 2; bases outside the gene matches: 5. CDR3 amino acids: CASSVRGRAYEQYF. CDR3 DNA: TGTGCCAGCAGTGTTCGCGGGAGAGCCTACGAGCAGTACTTC.

Details on this clone: A much larger clonotype is one base distant, so this may be a read error. The chain couples TRBV6-2 or TRBV6-3 to TRBJ2-7; D is ambiguous. There are 11 residues in the CDR3. From germline, CDR1 is MNHEY and CDR2 SVGEGT. CDR3 residues: CASMDSNERYF. The CDR3 nucleotides read TGTGCCAGCATGGATTCCAACGAGCGGTACTTC.

The J gene is TRBJ2-1, the V gene TRBV7-2; 9 bases line up with TRBD2. The germline gives CDR1 SGHTA, CDR2 FQGNSA. Trimming removed 4 bases from V and 2 bases from J; junction bases left unmatched: 6. The CDR3 runs 16 residues. CDR3 amino acids: CASSSGRGGPYNEQFF. In DNA form, the CDR3 reads TGTGCCAGCAGCTCAGGGCGGGGGGGTCCCTACAATGAGCAGTTCTTC.

CDR3 nucleotides: TGTGCTAGTGGTCCAGGAGCAGGGGCTCCGGAGGATGAGCAGTTCTTC. Its protein is CASGPGAGAPEDEQFF. J is TRBJ2-1 and V is TRBV12-5; D might be TRBD1 (6 bases). The CDR3 covers 16 residues. Germline V CDR1 and CDR2: LGHNT, FRNRAP. The V end was cut by 5 bases, the J end by 8 bases, with 22 bases between.

By share, this clone counts as medium-sized. This rearrangement joins TRBV30 to TRBJ2-3, with D maybe TRBD1 (6 bases). Trimming cost V 2 bases and J 3 bases, with 15 bases left between them. Germline CDR1 reads GTSNPN; CDR2 reads SVGIG (reference sequence). There are 15 residues in the CDR3. The CDR3 region has the DNA TGTGCCTGGAGTCCAGGACAGAGAGGAACAGATACGCAGTATTTT. Its translation: CAWSPGQRGTDTQYF.

V is TRBV30 and J is TRBJ1-1; D remains ambiguous. CDR3 length: 16 amino acids. The V gene's germline CDR1 is GTSNPN and CDR2 SVGIG (reference sequence). Trimming left V 0 bases short and J 6 bases short, with 20 bases between. The CDR3 loop is CAWSVGRWRPRSEAFF. CDR3 sequence (DNA): TGTGCCTGGAGTGTAGGAAGGTGGCGCCCCCGATCTGAAGCTTTCTTT.

The chain uses TRBV7-2 and TRBJ1-2; 7 bases are shared with TRBD1. Trimming at V came to 0 bases and at J to 4 bases, leaving 5 bases not matched to a gene. CDR1 SGHTA and CDR2 FQGNSA come from the germline V gene. The CDR3 covers 15 residues. The CDR3 nucleotides read TGTGCCAGCAGCTTAGCAGGGGGCGCAGGCTATGGCTACACCTTC. Translation gives CASSLAGGAGYGYTF.

This clone was picked up many times. This could be a read error, since a much larger clone is one nucleotide away. Additional DNA sequences in this sample encode the identical CDR3. The rearrangement links TRBV19 to TRBJ1-1; no firm D call. The CDR3 spans 15 residues. From germline, CDR1 is LNHDA and CDR2 SQIVND (reference sequence). The DNA for the CDR3 is TGCGCCAGTACCCTCCTGGGGAGCCAGAACACTGAAGCTTTCTTT. Amino acid sequence: CASTLLGSQNTEAFF.

As to this clone: At the DNA level, this CDR3 is encoded by other sequences in the same sample as well. CDR3 in DNA: TGTGCCAGCAGTTTCGGAGGGGATGGCTACACCTTC. Its translation: CASSFGGDGYTF. V gene TRBV28 combines with J gene TRBJ1-2; TRBD1 might be the D (5 bases). The CDR3 totals 12 residues. V lost 3 bases and J 6 bases, leaving 8 bases between the germline ends. The germline V gene encodes CDR1 MDHEN and CDR2 SYDVKM.

This chain links TRBV19 with TRBJ2-2; the D is unclear. V was shortened by 5 bases and J by 1 base, with 11 bases between the two germline ends. The germline gives CDR1 LNHDA, CDR2 SQIVND (reference sequence). The CDR3 is 15 residues long. CDR3 loop: CASSHGVGNTGELFF. CDR3 nucleotide sequence: TGTGCCAGTAGTCACGGCGTAGGGAACACCGGGGAGCTGTTTTTT.

This clone was observed a few times. This chain connects TRBV7-3 to TRBJ1-1; D gene unclear. CDR1 SGHTA and CDR2 FQGTGA come from the germline V gene. The V end was cut by 1 base, the J end by 0 bases, with 12 bases between. This CDR3 has 16 amino acids. In nucleotides, the CDR3 is TGTGCCAGCAGCTTAAGGGCGGAAAGCATGAACACTGAAGCTTTCTTT. As protein: CASSLRAESMNTEAFF.

V gene TRBV5-1 combines with J gene TRBJ1-5; D gene ambiguous. The germline V gene has CDR1 SGHRS and CDR2 YFSETQ. This CDR3 is 15 amino acids long. V dropped 0 bases and J dropped 0 bases, with 7 bases sitting between them. CDR3 bases: TGCGCCAGCAGCTTGGCCGGCAATAGCAATCAGCCCCAGCATTTT. Translated: CASSLAGNSNQPQHF.

There are a few counts of this clone. One end of the junction is discordant with germline, which a read error may explain. This chain uses TRBV19 with TRBJ1-1, with 7 bases fitting TRBD1. The CDR3 extends over 13 amino acids. Germline CDR1 and CDR2: LNHDA and SQIVND (reference sequence). In DNA form, the CDR3 reads TGTGCCAGTAGTATGACAGGGAACACGGAAGCTTTATTT. This gives the protein CASSMTGNTEALF.

The chain couples TRBV19 to TRBJ2-1, with D perhaps TRBD1 or TRBD2 (5 bases each). The CDR3 runs 17 residues. V was trimmed by 2 bases and J by 2 bases, leaving 16 bases between them. Looked up from germline, CDR1 is LNHDA and CDR2 is SQIVND (reference sequence). Here the CDR3 reads CASSIRGRKLTYNEQFF. CDR3 in DNA: TGTGCCAGTAGTATACGGGGCAGGAAGCTTACCTACAATGAGCAGTTCTTC.

This clone ranks as medium-sized. The V and J genes are TRBV11-3 and TRBJ2-7; D call uncertain. The CDR3 length is 11 residues. V gave up 8 bases and J gave up 5 bases, with 10 bases separating them. Germline V gene sequence: CDR1 SGHNT, CDR2 YENEEA. The CDR3 DNA sequence: TGTGCCAGCGGCCAGGTAAACGAGCAGTACTTC. This encodes CASGQVNEQYF.

Ten or more counts support this clone. V is TRBV5-1 and J is TRBJ2-3; D gene unclear. V was pared by 0 bases and J by 4 bases, with 12 bases between. CDR3 length: 15 amino acids. Germline CDR1 reads SGHRS; CDR2 reads YFSETQ. The CDR3 nucleotides read TGCGCCAGCAGCTTGGGTCCCGGACCCTCAGATACGCAGTATTTT. Translating gives CASSLGPGPSDTQYF.

This clone was observed a single time. The chain links TRBV18 to TRBJ1-2; D remains unclear. The CDR3 covers 14 residues. Trimming cost V 2 bases and J 3 bases, with 10 bases left between them. Germline V gene lookup returns CDR1 KGHSH and CDR2 LQKENI. CDR3: CASSPSRSDYGYTF. In nucleotides, the CDR3 is TGTGCCAGCTCACCAAGCAGGAGTGACTATGGCTACACCTTC.

In this sample, this clone turned up a few times. This chain uses TRBV6-4 with TRBJ2-7; D may be TRBD1 (5 bases). This CDR3 contains 14 residues. Per germline, CDR1 MRHNA and CDR2 SNTAGT. The germline V and J ends were trimmed by 5 bases and 2 bases, with 13 bases remaining between them. CDR3 region: CASSTRTQTYEQYF. In DNA form, the CDR3 reads TGTGCCAGCAGTACCCGGACACAAACCTACGAGCAGTACTTC.

This clone has at least ten counts. The J gene is TRBJ1-1, the V gene TRBV15; D is ambiguous. V dropped 1 base and J dropped 1 base, with 4 bases sitting between them. CDR1 and CDR2 from the germline V gene are LNHNV and YYDKDF (reference sequence). This CDR3 region has 13 residues. The CDR3: CATSRGPNTEAFF. In nucleotides, the CDR3 is TGTGCCACCAGCAGAGGACCGAACACTGAAGCTTTCTTT.

This clone qualifies as medium-sized. The rearrangement uses TRBV20-1 and TRBJ2-1, with 8 bases lining up with TRBD2. Unmatched junction bases numbered 10, after V lost 6 bases and J lost 6 bases. This CDR3 region has 14 residues. CDR1 and CDR2 (germline): DFQATT, SNEGSKA (reference sequence). This CDR3 reads CSALDGGAGNEQFF. The DNA of the CDR3 is TGCAGTGCCCTGGACGGGGGGGCAGGCAATGAGCAGTTCTTC.

This chain joins TRBV4-3 and TRBJ1-3; 8 bases align to TRBD1. CDR3 length equals 17 residues. Per germline, CDR1 LGHNA and CDR2 YSLEER. J lost 0 bases, V lost 4 bases, and 8 bases had no gene match. DNA of the CDR3: TGCGCCAGCAGCCCATGGGGGACAGGAACCTCTGGAAACACCATATATTTT. Protein product: CASSPWGTGTSGNTIYF.

This clone was found many times. The J gene is TRBJ2-3, the V gene TRBV5-1; TRBD1 matches at 7 bases. CDR3 length equals 14 residues. The J segment lost 1 base and the V segment lost 3 bases, leaving 2 bases of the junction unmatched. Germline lookup yields CDR1 SGHRS and CDR2 YFSETQ. DNA of the CDR3: TGCGCCAGCAGCTCCGGACAGGGCACAGATACGCAGTATTTT. As protein: CASSSGQGTDTQYF.

This clone was seen only a few times. This sequence joins TRBV27 and TRBJ1-1, with D perhaps TRBD1 (6 bases). The CDR3 length is 14 residues. With 3 bases removed from V and 7 bases from J, the gap between germline ends came to 15 bases. Germline CDR1 and CDR2: MNHEY and SMNVEV (reference sequence). Here the CDR3 DNA reads TGTGCCAGCAGTTTCCTCCGGGGGCGCGGTGAAGCTTTCTTT. This encodes CASSFLRGRGEAFF.

This clone was found a few times. Other DNA sequences in the sample encode the same CDR3. The chain combines TRBV6-1 with TRBJ2-7; the match to TRBD1 covers 9 bases. The CDR3 is 12 residues long. The J segment lost 4 bases and the V segment lost 10 bases, leaving 5 bases of the junction unmatched. Germline-derived CDR1 and CDR2 are MNHNS and SASEGT. The CDR3 region has the DNA TGTGCCACTACGGGACAGGGATACGAGCAGTACTTC. Translating it yields CATTGQGYEQYF.

The gene calls are TRBV5-1 and TRBJ1-3; possibly TRBD1 for D (6 bases). The CDR3 covers 13 residues. CDR1 SGHRS and CDR2 YFSETQ come from the germline V gene. Trimming stripped 2 bases from V and 8 bases from J, with 11 bases between. The CDR3 region is CASSFSRGDTIYF. DNA for the CDR3: TGCGCCAGCAGCTTCTCCAGGGGTGACACCATATATTTT.

This clone has more than one count but fewer than ten. The chain links TRBV11-2 to TRBJ2-1; TRBD2 agrees at 14 bases. Germline CDR1 and CDR2: SGHAT and FQNNGV. V lost 4 bases, J lost 5 bases, and 7 bases stayed unmatched. CDR3 length: 17 residues. The CDR3 nucleotides are TGTGCCAGCAGCTCGAGACTAGCGGGAGGGCCCGACAATGAGCAGTTCTTC. This gives the protein CASSSRLAGGPDNEQFF.